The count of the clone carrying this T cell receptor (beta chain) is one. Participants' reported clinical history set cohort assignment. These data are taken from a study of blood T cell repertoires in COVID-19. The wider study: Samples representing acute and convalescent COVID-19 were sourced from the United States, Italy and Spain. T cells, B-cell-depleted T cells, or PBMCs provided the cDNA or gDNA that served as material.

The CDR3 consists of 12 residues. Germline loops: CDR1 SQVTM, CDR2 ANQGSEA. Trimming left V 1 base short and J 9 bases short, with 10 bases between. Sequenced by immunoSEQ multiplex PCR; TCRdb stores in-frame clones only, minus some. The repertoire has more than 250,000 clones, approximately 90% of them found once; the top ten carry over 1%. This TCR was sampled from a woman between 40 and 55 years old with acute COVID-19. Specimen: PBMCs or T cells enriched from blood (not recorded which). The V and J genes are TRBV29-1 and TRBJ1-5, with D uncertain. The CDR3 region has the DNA TGCAGCGTTGAAGCGGATTCGGGGCCCCAGCATTTT. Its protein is CSVEADSGPQHF.